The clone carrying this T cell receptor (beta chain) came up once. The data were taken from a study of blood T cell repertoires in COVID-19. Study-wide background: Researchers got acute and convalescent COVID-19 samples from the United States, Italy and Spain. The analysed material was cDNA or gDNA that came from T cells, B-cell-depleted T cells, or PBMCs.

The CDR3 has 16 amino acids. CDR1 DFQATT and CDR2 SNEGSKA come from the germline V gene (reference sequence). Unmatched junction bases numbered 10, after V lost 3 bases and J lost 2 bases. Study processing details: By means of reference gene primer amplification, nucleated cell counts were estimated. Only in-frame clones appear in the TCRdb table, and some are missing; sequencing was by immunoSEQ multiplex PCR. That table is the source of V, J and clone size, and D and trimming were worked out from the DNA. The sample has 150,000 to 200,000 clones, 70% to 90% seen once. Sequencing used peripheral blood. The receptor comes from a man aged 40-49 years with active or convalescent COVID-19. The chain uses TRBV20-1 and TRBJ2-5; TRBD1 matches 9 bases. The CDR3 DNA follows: TGCAGTGCTAGTGTGGACAGGGGCTCCCTACAAGAGACCCAGTACTTC. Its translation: CSASVDRGSLQETQYF.